The 28 T cell receptor beta chains below all came from one sample that was sequenced in a study of tumor T cells in aggressive B-cell lymphoma. Clones were sequenced by immunoSEQ multiplex PCR, and TCRdb holds only the in-frame ones, with some missing. Counted here are 700 to 900 clones, 80% to 85% occurring once; the ten biggest clones make up 5.5% to 7.5%. The sample comprised tumor tissue. These receptors were obtained from an adult with diffuse large B cell lymphoma.

The chain has TRBV7-9 and TRBJ1-2; 11 positions agree with TRBD1. J lost 3 bases, V lost 5 bases, and 2 bases had no gene match. The germline CDR1 and CDR2 sequences are SEHNR and FQNEAQ (reference sequence). This CDR3 region has 14 residues. The CDR3 nucleotides are TGTGCCAGCAGCGTGGACAGGGGGCACTATGGCTACACCTTC. As protein: CASSVDRGHYGYTF. Full variable domain (outside the CDR3, taken from reference TRBV7-9 and TRBJ1-2): DTGVSQNPRHKITKRGQNVTFRCDPISEHNRLYWYRQTLGQGPEFLTYFQNEAQLEKSRLLSDRFSAERPKGSFSTLEIQRTEQGDSAMYLCASSVDRGHYGYTFGSGTRLTVV.

This clone was detected a few times. The chain carries TRBV5-8 and TRBJ2-1; D unclear. Germline V gene lookup returns CDR1 SGHTS and CDR2 YDEGEE. Between the trimmed V and J ends, which lost 7 bases and 6 bases, there was a span of 14 bases. The CDR3 extends over 13 amino acids. The CDR3 coding sequence is TGTGCCAGCGGCCGGGTCCAGCCCAATGAGCAGTTCTTC. Residues: CASGRVQPNEQFF.

J is TRBJ1-4 and V is TRBV23-1; D possibly corresponds to TRBD1 (6 bases). TRBV23-1 counts as an open reading frame of uncertain function. Trimming removed 8 bases at V and 5 bases at J, with 21 bases between. CDR3 length: 16 residues. CDR3 in amino acids: CASSLGPTGQNEKLFF. In nucleotides, the CDR3 is TGCGCCAGCTCCCTGGGCCCCACAGGGCAGAATGAAAAACTGTTTTTT.

The chain employs TRBV4-3 and TRBJ1-2, with D perhaps matching TRBD1 (6 bases). The CDR3 runs 14 residues. The germline V and J ends were trimmed by 3 bases and 14 bases, with 22 bases remaining between them. Germline V gene data show CDR1 as LGHNA and CDR2 as YSLEER. CDR3 protein: CASSQQDRSFIRTF. CDR3 in DNA: TGCGCCAGCAGCCAGCAGGACAGAAGTTTTATTAGGACCTTC.

The rearrangement links TRBV5-1 to TRBJ2-1; 13 bases are a match to TRBD2. Germline CDR1 SGHRS, CDR2 YFSETQ. J was trimmed by 7 bases and V by 4 bases; bases with no gene match: 5. The CDR3 totals 15 residues. As DNA, the CDR3 is TGCGCCAGCAGCACCGGGACTAGCGGGATGAATGAGCAGTTCTTC. Protein sequence: CASSTGTSGMNEQFF.

The chain has TRBV5-4 and TRBJ2-3; D uncertain. The CDR3 runs 11 residues. The germline V gene encodes CDR1 SGHNT and CDR2 YYREEE (reference sequence). V was shortened by 7 bases and J by 0 bases, with 3 bases between the two germline ends. CDR3 bases: TGTGCCAGCTCTAGCACAGATACGCAGTATTTT. Translated, it gives CASSSTDTQYF.

This clone was seen more than once but under ten times. This chain uses TRBV19 with TRBJ2-1; 11 nucleotides line up with TRBD2. CDR3 size: 15 residues. Per the germline V gene, CDR1 is LNHDA and CDR2 is SQIVND (reference sequence). The trim removed 4 bases at V and 4 bases at J, leaving 3 bases unmatched. CDR3 loop: CASSRTSGSYNEQFF. The CDR3 nucleotides read TGTGCCAGTAGTAGGACTAGCGGGTCGTACAATGAGCAGTTCTTC.

The J gene is TRBJ2-5, the V gene TRBV7-6; unclear D gene. Deletions cut 2 bases from V and 2 bases from J, with 6 bases between. This CDR3 has 13 residues. Germline CDR1 reads SGHVS; CDR2 reads FNYEAQ. CDR3 protein: CASSLSRQETQYF. CDR3 nucleotide sequence: TGTGCCAGCAGCTTAAGTCGGCAAGAGACCCAGTACTTC.

The chain employs TRBV6-5 and TRBJ2-7; a possible D gene is TRBD1 (5 bases). The germline gives CDR1 MNHEY, CDR2 SVGAGI. Trimming took 8 bases from V and 1 from J, leaving 15 bases between them. The CDR3 extends over 14 amino acids. The DNA for the CDR3 is TGTGCCAGCCCCTCGAACAGGAATTCCTACGAGCAGTACTTC. This gives the protein CASPSNRNSYEQYF.

This rearrangement joins TRBV7-8 to TRBJ1-5; unclear D gene. Looked up from germline, CDR1 is SGHVS and CDR2 is FQNEAQ. V was shortened by 2 bases and J by 4 bases, with 9 bases between the two germline ends. The CDR3 covers 14 residues. The CDR3 region has the DNA TGTGCCAGCAGCTTATCGGAGGGAAATCAGCCCCAGCATTTT. The encoded protein is CASSLSEGNQPQHF.

This chain links TRBV6-6 with TRBJ2-2, with TRBD2 identical over 9 bases. Looked up from germline, CDR1 is MNHNY and CDR2 is SVGAGI (reference sequence). CDR3 size: 15 residues. The junction had 7 bases not matched to a gene; V was cut back by 8 bases and J by 3 bases. CDR3 amino acids: CASGLAGRHTGELFF. The CDR3 DNA follows: TGTGCCAGCGGGCTAGCGGGACGCCACACCGGGGAGCTGTTTTTT.

This chain links TRBV27 with TRBJ2-2, with TRBD1 as a possible D gene (6 bases). Trimming removed 0 bases at V and 6 bases at J, with 14 bases between. From germline, CDR1 is MNHEY and CDR2 SMNVEV (reference sequence). CDR3 length equals 16 residues. CDR3 protein: CASSLSKGTRAGELFF. The CDR3 nucleotides are TGTGCCAGCAGTTTATCGAAGGGGACAAGGGCCGGGGAGCTGTTTTTT.

This clone has a single count. The CDR3 DNA sequence: TGTGCCAGCAGCACCGGACAGGGGGTATTTGAAAAACTGTTTTTT. This encodes CASSTGQGVFEKLFF. The chain recombines TRBV5-5 with TRBJ1-4; 10 nucleotides match TRBD1. Germline V gene lookup returns CDR1 SGHKS and CDR2 YYEKEE (reference sequence). J lost 7 bases, V lost 4 bases, and 7 bases had no gene match. The CDR3 extends over 15 amino acids.

V and J are TRBV7-2 and TRBJ1-6, with 10 bases identical to TRBD1. The CDR3 extends over 18 amino acids. Unmatched junction bases numbered 17, after V lost 5 bases and J lost 10 bases. CDR1 is SGHTA and CDR2 is FQGNSA in the germline V gene. The CDR3 region has the DNA TGTGCCAGCAGCCTAGGCCGGGACAGGGGTTTTGTCGACTCACCCCTCCACTTT. This encodes CASSLGRDRGFVDSPLHF.

CDR3 coding DNA: TGTGCCAGCAGCCTCCGGGACAACTCCTACAATGAGCAGTTCTTC. Protein product: CASSLRDNSYNEQFF. The chain employs TRBV5-4 and TRBJ2-1, with D perhaps matching TRBD1 (6 bases). The CDR3 totals 15 residues. Deletions cut 4 bases from V and 0 bases from J, with 11 bases between. Germline CDR1 is SGHNT and CDR2 is YYREEE (reference sequence).

The chain joins TRBV11-2 to TRBJ1-5; D is perhaps TRBD1 (5 bases). This CDR3 comprises 15 residues. Germline V gene lookup returns CDR1 SGHAT and CDR2 FQNNGV. Between the trimmed V and J ends, which lost 1 base and 3 bases, there was a span of 10 bases. CDR3 in DNA: TGTGCCAGCAGCTTAGGCGGGGGTCTCAATCAGCCCCAGCATTTT. This encodes CASSLGGGLNQPQHF.

This clone has just one count. The chain employs TRBV9 and TRBJ2-2; D remains unclear. The germline gives CDR1 SGDLS, CDR2 YYNGEE. The V end lost 0 bases, the J end lost 6 bases, and 6 bases lay between the germline ends. This CDR3 has 13 amino acids. The DNA of the CDR3 is TGTGCCAGCAGCGTAGCTGCGGCCGGGGAGCTGTTTTTT. Translated, it gives CASSVAAAGELFF. Combining the CDR3 with reference TRBV9 and TRBJ2-2 gives the whole variable domain DSGVTQTPKHLITATGQRVTLRCSPRSGDLSVYWYQQSLDQGLQFLIQYYNGEERAKGNILERFSAQQFPDLHSELNLSSLELGDSALYFCASSVAAAGELFFGEGSRLTVL.

The V call is TRBV11-1, the J call TRBJ1-5, with D uncertain. Trimming took 2 bases from V and 4 from J, leaving 6 bases between them. The CDR3 sequence is 13 residues long. Germline lookup yields CDR1 SGHAT and CDR2 FQDESV (reference sequence). The CDR3 protein is CASSLSLNQPQHF. The DNA for the CDR3 is TGTGCCAGCAGCTTATCTCTAAATCAGCCCCAGCATTTT.

The chain links TRBV27 to TRBJ2-1; maybe TRBD2 (6 bases). Between the trimmed V and J ends, which lost 1 base and 2 bases, there was a span of 12 bases. Germline V gives CDR1 MNHEY, CDR2 SMNVEV (reference sequence). The CDR3 has 16 residues. The CDR3 sequence: CASSLLLGGTYNEQFF. The CDR3 nucleotides are TGTGCCAGCAGTTTATTATTGGGGGGAACCTACAATGAGCAGTTCTTC.

The gene calls are TRBV6-1 and TRBJ1-5; the match to TRBD1 covers 9 bases. This CDR3 is 16 amino acids long. After removal of 3 bases from V and 2 bases from J, the junction contained 5 bases not matched to a gene. From germline, CDR1 is MNHNS and CDR2 SASEGT. The CDR3 loop is CASSDGQGNGNQPQHF. In nucleotides, the CDR3 is TGTGCCAGCAGTGACGGACAGGGGAACGGCAATCAGCCCCAGCATTTT.

V gene TRBV28 combines with J gene TRBJ1-5, with D perhaps TRBD1 (6 bases). CDR3 length equals 13 residues. The germline V and J ends were trimmed by 8 bases and 6 bases, with 14 bases remaining between them. Germline-derived CDR1 and CDR2 are MDHEN and SYDVKM. The CDR3 protein is CASQGGGGQPQHF. For the CDR3, the DNA is TGTGCCAGCCAAGGGGGGGGTGGTCAGCCCCAGCATTTT.

This clone was seen more than once but under ten times. The chain uses TRBV5-1 and TRBJ2-1; tentative D call: TRBD2 (5 bases). This CDR3 contains 15 residues. V was cut by 2 bases and J by 0 bases, with 9 bases left in between. Germline V gene data show CDR1 as SGHRS and CDR2 as YFSETQ. The chain's CDR3 is CASSFDGDSYNEQFF. CDR3 sequence (DNA): TGCGCCAGCAGCTTCGACGGGGACTCCTACAATGAGCAGTTCTTC.

V usage is TRBV30 and J usage is TRBJ1-1, with a tentative D call TRBD1 (6 bases). This CDR3 is built from 12 residues. Germline V gene data show CDR1 as GTSNPN and CDR2 as SVGIG (reference sequence). V shed 5 bases and J shed 0 bases, with 7 bases lying between them. CDR3 nucleotides: TGTGCCTGGCAGGGGATGAACACTGAAGCTTTCTTT. Its protein is CAWQGMNTEAFF.

This rearrangement joins TRBV18 to TRBJ2-1, with TRBD2 matching over 10 bases. The CDR3 covers 15 residues. V was clipped by 2 bases and J by 9 bases; unmatched bases: 7. Germline-derived CDR1 and CDR2 are KGHSH and LQKENI. As DNA, the CDR3 is TGTGCCAGCTCACCATCTAGCGGGAGATTTAGTGAGCAGTTCTTC. Its translation: CASSPSSGRFSEQFF.

The V and J genes are TRBV9 and TRBJ2-2; TRBD2 might be the D (6 bases). The germline CDR1 and CDR2 sequences are SGDLS and YYNGEE. The CDR3 loop spans 15 amino acids. Trimming took off 3 bases at V and 5 bases at J, with 14 bases between the two ends. The CDR3 spells CASSATSGGTGELFF. CDR3 nucleotides: TGTGCCAGCAGCGCAACCAGCGGAGGGACCGGGGAGCTGTTTTTT.

The chain uses TRBV6-1 and TRBJ2-5, with 9 bases fitting TRBD1. Germline V gene data show CDR1 as MNHNS and CDR2 as SASEGT. The CDR3 runs to 13 residues. The V segment lost 10 bases and the J segment 5 bases; nucleotides outside the gene matches: 8. CDR3 in DNA: TGTGCCACCTGGACAGGGGTGGCGGAGACCCAGTACTTC. It is translated as CATWTGVAETQYF.

This chain joins TRBV6-7 and TRBJ2-6; D remains ambiguous. TRBV6-7 falls under the ORF class, with uncertain function. CDR3 length: 18 residues. V lost 4 bases and J 5 bases, leaving 21 bases between the germline ends. This chain's CDR3 is CASSCDQRIQSRANVLTF. The DNA for the CDR3 is TGTGCCAGCAGTTGTGATCAGCGTATTCAAAGTCGGGCCAACGTCCTGACTTTC.

This chain uses TRBV28 with TRBJ1-2; D is perhaps TRBD1 (5 bases). CDR1 is MDHEN, CDR2 SYDVKM, per germline. The CDR3 runs 11 residues. Trimming took off 4 bases at V and 5 bases at J, with 5 bases between the two ends. CDR3: CASSSGYGYTF. The DNA of the CDR3 is TGTGCCAGCAGTTCAGGGTATGGCTACACCTTC.